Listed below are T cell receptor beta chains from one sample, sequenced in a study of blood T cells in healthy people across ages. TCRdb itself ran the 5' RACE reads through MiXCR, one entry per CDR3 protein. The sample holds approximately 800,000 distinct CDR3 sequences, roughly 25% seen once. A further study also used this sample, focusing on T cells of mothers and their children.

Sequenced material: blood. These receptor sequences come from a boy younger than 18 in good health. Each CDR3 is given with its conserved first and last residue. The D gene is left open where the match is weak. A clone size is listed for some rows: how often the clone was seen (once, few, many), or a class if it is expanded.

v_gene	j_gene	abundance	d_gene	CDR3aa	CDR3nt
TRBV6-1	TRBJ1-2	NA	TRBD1	CASRGTAYGYTF	TGTGCCAGCCGGGGGACAGCCTATGGCTACACCTTC
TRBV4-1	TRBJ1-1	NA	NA	CASSGGGATEAFF	TGCGCCAGCAGTGGAGGGGGGGCTACTGAAGCTTTCTTT
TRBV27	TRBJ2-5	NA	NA	CASRPAWGSQETQYF	TGTGCCAGCAGACCGGCCTGGGGCTCCCAAGAGACCCAGTACTTC
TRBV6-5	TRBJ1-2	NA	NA	CASSYAQSPWENYGYTF	TGTGCCAGCAGTTACGCACAGTCCCCGTGGGAGAACTATGGCTACACCTTC
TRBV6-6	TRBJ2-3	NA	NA	CASSYSKGGNTDTQYF	TGCGCCAGCAGTTACTCGAAGGGGGGAAACACAGATACGCAGTATTTT
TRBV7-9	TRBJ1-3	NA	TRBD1	CASSRLVGGAGNTIYF	TGTGCCAGCAGCCGATTAGTAGGGGGCGCAGGAAACACCATATATTTT
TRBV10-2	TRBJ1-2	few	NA	CASSESPLDSSYGYTF	TGCGCCAGCAGTGAGTCGCCCCTCGACAGCTCCTATGGCTACACCTTC
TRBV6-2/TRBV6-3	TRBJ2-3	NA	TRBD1	CASSYWAQGATTDTQYF	TGTGCCAGCAGTTACTGGGCCCAGGGGGCCACCACAGATACGCAGTATTTT
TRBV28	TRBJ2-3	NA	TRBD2	CASSLAGGHTDTQYF	TGTGCCAGCAGTTTAGCGGGGGGGCACACAGATACGCAGTATTTT
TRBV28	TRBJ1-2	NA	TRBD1	CASSLEGQGVWGYTF	TGTGCCAGCAGTTTGGAGGGACAGGGTGTATGGGGCTACACCTTC
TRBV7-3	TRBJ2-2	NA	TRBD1	CASSLRDRANGELFF	TGTGCCAGCAGCTTAAGGGACAGGGCGAACGGGGAGCTGTTTTTT
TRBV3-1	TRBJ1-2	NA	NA	CASSPQGPGARPYGYTF	TGTGCCAGCAGCCCCCAAGGGCCGGGGGCGCGACCCTATGGCTACACCTTC
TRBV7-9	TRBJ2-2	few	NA	CASSSVRKGETGELFF	TGTGCCAGCAGCTCCGTTCGTAAGGGGGAAACCGGGGAGCTGTTTTTT
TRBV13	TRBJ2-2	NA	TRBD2	CASSPGTSGVTGELFF	TGTGCCAGCAGCCCCGGGACTAGCGGGGTGACCGGGGAGCTGTTTTTT
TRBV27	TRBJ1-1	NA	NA	CASSPLPVLMNTEAFF	TGTGCCAGCAGTCCCCTCCCGGTGTTAATGAACACTGAAGCTTTCTTT
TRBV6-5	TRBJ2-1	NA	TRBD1	CASSYPRQGVNEQFF	TGTGCCAGCAGTTACCCTAGACAGGGTGTCAATGAGCAGTTCTTC
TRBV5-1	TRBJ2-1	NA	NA	CASSRRQDNSYNVQFF	TGCGCCAGCAGCCGGAGACAGGACAATTCCTACAATGTGCAGTTCTTC
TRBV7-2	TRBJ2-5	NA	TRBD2	CASSLVSLAEGFGETQYF	TGTGCCAGCAGCTTAGTTTCCCTAGCGGAGGGGTTCGGGGAGACCCAGTACTTC
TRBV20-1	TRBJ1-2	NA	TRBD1	CSVLELGGQGYGYTF	TGCAGTGTCTTAGAGTTGGGCGGACAGGGCTATGGCTACACCTTC
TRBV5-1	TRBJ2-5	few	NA	CASSLATNLGAETQYF	TGCGCCAGCAGCTTGGCCACGAACCTTGGGGCGGAGACCCAGTACTTC
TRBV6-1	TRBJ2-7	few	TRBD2	CASSRWSGGSSYEQYF	TGTGCCAGCAGCCGTTGGTCGGGGGGAAGCTCCTACGAGCAATACTTC
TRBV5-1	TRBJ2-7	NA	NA	CASSNHRYTYEQYF	TGCGCCAGCAGCAACCACAGGTATACCTACGAGCAGTACTTC
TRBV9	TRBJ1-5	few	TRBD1	CASSATTGDNQPQHF	TGTGCCAGCAGCGCCACGACAGGGGACAATCAGCCCCAGCATTTT
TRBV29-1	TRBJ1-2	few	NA	CSVEEQGGLYGYTF	TGCAGCGTTGAAGAACAGGGAGGCCTCTATGGCTACACCTTC
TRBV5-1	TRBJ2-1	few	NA	CASTSLGGNEQFF	TGCGCCAGCACCTCCCTCGGGGGCAATGAGCAGTTCTTC
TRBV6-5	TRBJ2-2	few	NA	CASSYSRSGELFF	TGTGCCAGCAGTTACTCGAGATCCGGGGAGCTGTTTTTT